The rows below give T cell receptor beta chains drawn from one sample of a study of shared clonotypes between healthy human individuals. The protocol was immunoSEQ multiplex PCR, while the TCRdb copy is restricted to in-frame clones and leaves out a portion. The table includes some 2.1 million clones, roughly 95% detected once. Sequencing was performed on naive CD8+ T cells sorted from blood. The receptors were sampled from a young man in good health. Each CDR3 is given with its conserved first and last residue. A D gene is named only where the DNA matches it firmly. Clone size is given for some rows only: seen once, a few or many times, or a class if the clone is expanded.

TRBD1 NA TRBJ2-2 TRBV27 TGTGCCAGCACCACCTTAGGACAGGCGAACACCGGGGAGCTGTTTTTT CASTTLGQANTGELFF
NA once TRBJ2-7 TRBV5-1 TGCGCCAGCAGCTTGAGCAGCGGAGCCTACGAGCAGTACTTC CASSLSSGAYEQYF
TRBD2 NA TRBJ2-7 TRBV4-1 TGCGCCAGCAGCCAAGGAAATAGCGGGGGACCCCTCTCCTACGAGCAGTACTTC CASSQGNSGGPLSYEQYF
NA NA TRBJ2-3 TRBV15 TGTGCCACCAGCAGAGTTTTGCGAGATACGCAGTATTTT CATSRVLRDTQYF
NA once TRBJ2-7 TRBV4-1 TGCGCCAGCAGCCAAGGCCGGATTTCCTACGAGCAGTACTTC CASSQGRISYEQYF
NA NA TRBJ1-6 TRBV5-4 TGTGCCAGCAGCTACCCAGAGGGTAATTCACCCCTCCACTTT CASSYPEGNSPLHF
NA NA TRBJ2-3 TRBV7-2 TGTGCCAGCAGCTTAGGGGGAGGCGCGGATACGCAGTATTTT CASSLGGGADTQYF
NA NA TRBJ2-7 TRBV19 TGTGCCAGTAGTGAAGGACAGCCCTACGAGCAGTACTTC CASSEGQPYEQYF
TRBD1 NA TRBJ2-5 TRBV7-7 TGTGCTAGCACCCTAGGGGACAGGGTAGGTGAGACCCAGTACTTC CASTLGDRVGETQYF
NA NA TRBJ2-1 TRBV5-8 TGTGCCAGCAGCTTAGGAGACAATGAGCAGTTCTTC CASSLGDNEQFF
TRBD1 NA TRBJ1-2 TRBV6-5 TGTGCCAGCAGTTCCCCGACAGGGGCAATCTATGGCTACACCTTC CASSSPTGAIYGYTF
NA NA TRBJ2-6 TRBV9 TGTGCCAGCAGTCTGAGTAGTGGGGCCAACGTCCTGACTTTC CASSLSSGANVLTF
NA NA TRBJ2-2 TRBV4-3 TGCGCCAGCAGCCAAGTTACAGGGCTGGCCGGGGAGCTGTTTTTT CASSQVTGLAGELFF
TRBD2 NA TRBJ2-1 TRBV27 TGTGCCAGCAGTTTATCCCTAGCGGGGTCCTACAATGAGCAGTTCTTC CASSLSLAGSYNEQFF